This T cell receptor beta chain was sequenced during a study of T cells in Graves' hyperthyroidism and ophthalmopathy. Template material for amplifying TCR beta CDR3 regions consisted of RNA transcripts. When the TCR CDR3 underwent first-round RT-PCR, the HTBI primer set was used. MiXCR, run by TCRdb on the multiplex PCR reads, gives a single entry per CDR3 protein. The sample has hundreds of thousands of distinct CDR3 sequences, nearly 20% seen once. The J segment lost 5 bases and the V segment lost 5 bases, leaving 3 bases of the junction unmatched. CDR1 SEHNR and CDR2 FQNEAQ come from the germline V gene (reference sequence). This CDR3 has 14 residues.

Sequencing used blood. The J gene is TRBJ2-5, the V gene TRBV7-9, with TRBD1 matching 12 bases. This TCR derives from a man between 35 and 55 years old with Graves' ophthalmopathy. CDR3 DNA: TGTGCCAGCAGCAGGGACAGGGGGCATGAGACCCAGTACTTC. Translation gives CASSRDRGHETQYF. The whole variable domain, filled in from reference TRBV7-9 and TRBJ2-5, reads DTGVSQNPRHKITKRGQNVTFRCDPISEHNRLYWYRQTLGQGPEFLTYFQNEAQLEKSRLLSDRFSAERPKGSFSTLEIQRTEQGDSAMYLCASSRDRGHETQYFGPGTRLLVL.